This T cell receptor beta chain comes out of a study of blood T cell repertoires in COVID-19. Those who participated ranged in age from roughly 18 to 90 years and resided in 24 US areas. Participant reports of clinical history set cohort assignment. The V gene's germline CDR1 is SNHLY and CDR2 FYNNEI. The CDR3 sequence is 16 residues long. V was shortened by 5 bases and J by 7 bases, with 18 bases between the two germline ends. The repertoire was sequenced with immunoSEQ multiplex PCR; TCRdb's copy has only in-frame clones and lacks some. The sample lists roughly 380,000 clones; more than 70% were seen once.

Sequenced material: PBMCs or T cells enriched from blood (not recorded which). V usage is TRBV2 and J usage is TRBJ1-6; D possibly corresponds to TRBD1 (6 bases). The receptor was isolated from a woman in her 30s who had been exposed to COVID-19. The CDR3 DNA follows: TGTGCCAGCAGTTCCTTAGGACAGCCCAGCAATTCACCCCTCCACTTT. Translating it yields CASSSLGQPSNSPLHF.